This entry features one T cell receptor beta chain sequence. Its matching antigen is unknown. Subsets of CD8+ T cells were each sorted in triplicate at approximately 270,000 cells apiece. Cells that were CD45RO-CCR7+CD27+CD95- constituted naive CD8+ T cells. TRB cDNA was prepared as libraries by UMI-labeled 5' RACE. Following a re-call of the 5' RACE reads, TCRdb has one entry per CDR3 protein and lacks DNA. The specimen's table records 60,000 to 70,000 distinct CDR3 sequences. This sample is drawn from a study of CXCR3-negative and CXCR3-positive naive CD8 T cells. Broader study findings: Hydrophobicity was higher for TRB CDR3s found in CXCR3-positive naive cells than in CXCR3-negative naive cells. For memory CD8+ cells diversity was much lower, but both naive subsets had comparably high diversity.

Germline-derived CDR1 and CDR2 are SGHVS and FNYEAQ. The CDR3 loop spans 17 amino acids. The chain combines TRBV7-6 with TRBJ2-1; the TRBD2 assignment by TCRdb is unverifiable without DNA. Input material: naive CXCR3+ CD8+ T cells from blood. The sample's subset: CD45RO-CCR7+CD27+CD95- naive CD8+ T cells expressing CXCR3 (TNR3+). This TCR was recovered from a human donor in good health. Some clones in this sample may be carry-over from other donors' samples. The CDR3 spells CASSLNLGGVGFDEQFF. Full variable domain (remainder filled in from reference TRBV7-6 and TRBJ2-1): GAGVSQSPRYKVTKRGQDVALRCDPISGHVSLYWYRQALGQGPEFLTYFNYEAQQDKSGLPNDRFSAERPEGSISTLTIQRTEQRDSAMYRCASSLNLGGVGFDEQFFGPGTRLTVL.